Included here is one T cell receptor beta chain sequence, with context. Its recognized antigen is unknown. No much larger clonotype is one base removed from it; base qualities were not supplied. These data belong to a study of cytomegalovirus exposure and HLA in healthy donors (dated by TCRdb to the late 2010s). General notes on the study: According to an earlier analysis of several hundred of the donors, about 179 million T cells yielded 120 million or so unique TCR beta sequences and 276 Gb of sequence data. An early release covering about 600 HLA-typed donors comprised approximately 290 gigabases of sequencing data and 85 million to 100 million unique TCR sequences. The genetic ancestry cluster associated with self-reported Caucasian donors included approximately 85% of the 300 to 450 genotyped donors. The study aimed to test whether signatures of past pathogen exposure could be identified by cataloging public T cell receptors. The study profiled the T cell repertoires of under 850 subjects by immunosequencing and related them to cytomegalovirus serostatus. Besides the first cohort of 550 to 750 subjects, a separate validation cohort made up of 95 to 150 different subjects was used. To predict cytomegalovirus infection status, the study brought together high-throughput TCR immunosequencing, statistical association of individual TCRs with disease status, and machine learning. A later analysis re-analyzed previously published TCR beta repertoires from roughly 600 donors and added high-resolution HLA genotyping to study TCR occurrence patterns. Rather than using new phenotypic data, the later analysis identified candidate immune exposures from TCR beta sequences and from how often those sequences occurred across donors. An earlier analysis of some 600 of the donors applied high-throughput TCR beta sequencing to assess whether each TCR beta V gene segment acted as functional or pseudogenic. Donor age, sex, ethnicity and CMV serostatus were compiled together with the repertoire data. Genome-wide SNP genotypes for about 65% of the roughly 700 donors were used in a later genetic analysis, which treated that subset as a discovery cohort. Every discovery cohort repertoire had been produced on one sequencing platform. Class I and class II HLA loci were covered by the typing at four-digit resolution. Typing coverage differed by locus: A, B, C, DRB1 and DQB1 were typed in roughly 620-630 donors, DQA1 in about 560, DPA1 in around 600, and DPB1 in about 450. A few DR-DQ haplotypes were treated as single units for association and clustering because of strong linkage in the cohort. Among roughly 370 genotyped donors of the cohort, an average of approximately 250,000 unique TCR beta nucleotide sequences were sequenced per donor, around a sixth of them non-productive.

The cohort consisted of approximately 690 healthy bone marrow donors. All cohort members were sampled while nominally healthy, although unrecorded immune exposures were likely present. The donor tested CMV seronegative, placing the donor among the 350 or so seronegative members of the cohort. A peripheral blood sample was collected from each donor, and TCR beta sequencing was performed on peripheral blood mononuclear cells. The Qiagen DNeasy Blood Extraction Kit was used to extract genomic DNA from the blood cell samples. Paper-wide results and their limitations: A few of the identified cytomegalovirus-associated TCR beta chains were confirmed in vitro to be specific for cytomegalovirus antigens. The cohort was sequenced for TCR beta chains only, and without alpha or paired-chain data the features that could be detected were limited. At a false discovery rate of 0.05, a later analysis linked around 15,000 TCR beta sequences to specific HLA alleles. Some IMGT-functional V segments, including TRBV6-2 and TRBV6-3, could not be told apart with the 87-base-pair reads, so those segments were excluded. Correlated functional status among segregating V segments might reflect linkage disequilibrium, but an unknown experimental factor could not be ruled out. The classifier was reported to diagnose cytomegalovirus status with high specificity and sensitivity in both the original cohort and the validation cohort. Because counts were too low, seventeen rarely observed V segments, including chromosome 9 orphons, were left out of the earlier analysis of some 600 of the donors. In a later genetic analysis, a missense DCLRE1C variant was associated with V-gene and J-gene trimming of TCR beta chains, and the association was replicated in an independent cohort. The authors suggested that the approach could potentially be extended to other disease states and immunological phenotypes. According to a later genetic analysis, donors in an Asian-associated ancestry cluster had fewer N-insertions in productive TCRs than the approximately 630-donor mean. In the study, around 160 TCR beta chains were listed as associated with cytomegalovirus. A further reported finding was that TCR beta sequences accurately predicted the HLA-A and HLA-B alleles for most subjects in the first cohort. In a later analysis, HLA-associated TCR beta chains were found to be more clonally expanded and to have lower generation probabilities than equally common non-associated chains. According to a later analysis, TCR association rates differed among HLA loci, with DRB1 alleles showing the most associated TCRs and HLA-C alleles showing the fewest. For the cohort, immune exposure information was limited to CMV serostatus. In a later analysis, several top co-occurrence clusters were reported to appear linked to parvovirus B19, influenza, CMV and Epstein-Barr virus. While some public TCRs were present in many individuals, most TCR sequences turned up only very rarely across donors. Roughly uniform sequencing depth across donors was assumed in presence/absence analyses, although this assumption may not hold. A cluster of highly shared sequence variants was judged likely to represent a technical artifact of the sequencing pipeline. An earlier analysis of several hundred of the donors showed that most TCR beta V segments appeared in productive rearrangements either about 90% or about 30% of the time, which broadly matched IMGT annotations. Because some donors lacked HLA typing at each locus, the association tests relied only on the typed subset. When HLA alleles, especially DR and DQ, strongly co-occurred, attributing TCR associations to individual alleles was difficult. A later analysis found that most CMV-associated TCR beta chains appeared HLA-restricted, with HLA associations seemingly driven largely by CMV exposure.

The CDR3, from cysteine to phenylalanine, totals 14 residues. Just the 42-base CDR3 DNA is kept, in frame starting at base 1. V loses 1 base of germline sequence and J loses 5 bases, and the interval between the two ends is 12 bases. Per the germline V gene, SGHTA is the CDR1 and FQGNSA is the CDR2. The library was built by means of the immunoSEQ multiplex PCR assay. For the multiplex PCR, a mixture combining 60 forward primers for TCR Vbeta segments and 13 reverse primers for TCR Jbeta segments was used. Amplification of the CDR3 region of rearranged TCR beta genes was performed with a multiplex PCR assay on genomic DNA. The Illumina HiSeq System was used to sequence the amplified TCR beta libraries as 87-base-pair reads. The paper's data handling went like this. In a later analysis, tens of millions of unique TCR beta chains were counted across the 690 or so repertoires, and approximately 9.9 million of these chains were shared by at least two donors. Raw reads were error-corrected and collapsed into unique sequences with a nearest-neighbor algorithm that merged closely related sequences to remove PCR and sequencing errors. To assign V, D and J gene segments, CDR3 sequences were aligned to IMGT reference sequences. For a sequence to be retained, a match of at least six nucleotides was required to both a V gene segment and a J gene segment. A rearrangement was called productive if the CDR3 had no stop codons and remained in frame with V and J, and every other rearrangement was called non-productive. CDR3 was defined according to IMGT convention as the region running from the second conserved V-encoded cysteine to the conserved J-encoded phenylalanine. The earlier analysis of fewer than 750 of the donors excluded sequences that lacked an unambiguous match to a single V gene segment. In an earlier analysis of roughly 500 of the donors, V segments were called functional above 56.7% productive rearrangements and were called segregating when the between-donor standard deviation exceeded 5%. To diagnose cytomegalovirus status from the catalog of TCR beta chain sequences, a statistical classification framework was built. In a later analysis, TCR nucleotide sequences were compared against IMGT/GENE-DB human TR gene sequences so that V and J genes could be assigned. Using the TCRdist pipeline, a later analysis assigned CDR3 sequences along with most-parsimonious VDJ recombination scenarios. In a later analysis, each TCR beta chain was defined by its CDR3 amino acid sequence together with its V-gene family, and reads lacking a unique V-gene family were excluded. In a later analysis, several hundred highly shared, low-generation-probability nucleotide sequences were removed to address suspected cross-contamination and a sequencing artifact. For each public chain, a later analysis derived a clonal expansion index from normalized ranks of inferred template counts within each repertoire. Generation probabilities in a later analysis came from a VDJ recombination model fitted to out-of-frame rearrangements, and those results were checked against IGoR. In a later analysis, hypergeometric tests were used to score TCR-TCR, TCR-HLA and TCR-CMV co-occurrence, with a repertoire-size bias correction applied to TCR pairs. To estimate false discovery rates, a later analysis permuted the HLA or CMV assignments 20 times. A later analysis grouped co-occurring TCRs with DBSCAN, adding TCRdist sequence similarity when clustering within HLA-allele-positive subsets. For co-occurrence clustering, repertoires with fewer than 30,000 or more than 120,000 public chains were excluded, along with 5 or 6 repertoires with anomalous nucleotide sharing. This is the immuneACCESS table as TCRdb keeps it, with only in-frame sequences that have V and J called. A part of the clones is gone; compared with another copy, unresolved V genes explain less than half, and the rest is unexplained. For V, J and clone size, that table is used; D and trimming come from the DNA. The sample table lists about 160,000 clones, roughly 79% of them with a count of one. Approximately 13% of the sample goes to the ten largest clones.

This chain joins TRBV7-2 to TRBJ2-7, with the identity of the D gene unclear. The receptor's source is a woman aged 50 to 65 in good health and CMV-seronegative. Sequencing was performed on PBMCs. The CDR3 protein sequence reads: CASSLGRHLNEQYF. In nucleotide form, the sequence is TGTGCCAGCAGCTTAGGCAGGCACCTGAACGAGCAGTACTTC.